This T cell receptor beta chain was recorded in a study of blood T cell repertoires in COVID-19. This clone has a single count. Produced via immunoSEQ multiplex PCR; TCRdb's table is partial and in-frame only. This table holds about 170,000 clones, around 82% found once. Germline trimming cut 7 bases from V and 0 bases from J; bases unmatched to any gene: 6. The CDR3 length is 15 residues. CDR1 MNHEY and CDR2 SVGAGI come from the germline V gene. The V and J genes are TRBV6-5 and TRBJ1-2, with 9 bases aligning to TRBD1. The sequencing sample was made of peripheral blood. The receptor was isolated from a woman in her 70s who had recovered from COVID-19. As DNA, the CDR3 is TGTGCCAGCACCCGACAGGGGGAAGCTAACTATGGCTACACCTTC. Translated, it gives CASTRQGEANYGYTF.